Given below is one T cell receptor beta chain in context. Its antigen is undetermined. Per the germline V gene, CDR1 is SGHTA and CDR2 is FQGNSA. This CDR3 is built from 15 residues. The trim removed 6 bases at V and 1 base at J, leaving 6 bases unmatched. These data belong to a study of cytomegalovirus exposure and HLA in healthy donors. Sequenced by immunoSEQ multiplex PCR; TCRdb stores in-frame clones only, minus some. The sample consists of 110,000 to 150,000 clones, around 93% of them appearing once. The study's findings and limits: TCR clusters originating in the first cohort tended to co-occur in the 120 validation repertoires, according to a later analysis. Most TCR sequences proved rare, with some public TCRs found in many donors. Cytomegalovirus association was listed for 164 TCR beta chains.

The donors were in the roughly 130-subject validation cohort, distinct from the roughly 700-subject first cohort. The rearrangement uses TRBV7-2 and TRBJ2-3; 8 bases fit TRBD2. Sequencing was performed on PBMCs. The sequence derives from a man aged 18 to 29 in good health and CMV-seropositive. CDR3 DNA sequence: TGTGCCAGCAGTCAACCGCGGGAGGGCACAGATACGCAGTATTTT. Translating it yields CASSQPREGTDTQYF.